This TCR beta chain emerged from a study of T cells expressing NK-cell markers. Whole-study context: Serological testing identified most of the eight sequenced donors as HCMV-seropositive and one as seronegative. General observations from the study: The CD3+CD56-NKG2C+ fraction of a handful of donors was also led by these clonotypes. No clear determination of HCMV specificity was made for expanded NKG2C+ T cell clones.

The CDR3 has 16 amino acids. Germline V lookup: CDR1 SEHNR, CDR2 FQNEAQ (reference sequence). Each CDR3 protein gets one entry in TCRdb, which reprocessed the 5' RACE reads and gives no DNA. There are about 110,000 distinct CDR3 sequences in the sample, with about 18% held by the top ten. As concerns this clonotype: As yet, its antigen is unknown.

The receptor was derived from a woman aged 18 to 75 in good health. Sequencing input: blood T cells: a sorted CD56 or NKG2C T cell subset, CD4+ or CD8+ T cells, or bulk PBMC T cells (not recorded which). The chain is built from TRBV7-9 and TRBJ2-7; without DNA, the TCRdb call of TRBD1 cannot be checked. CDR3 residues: CASSGGGGVRTYEQYF.